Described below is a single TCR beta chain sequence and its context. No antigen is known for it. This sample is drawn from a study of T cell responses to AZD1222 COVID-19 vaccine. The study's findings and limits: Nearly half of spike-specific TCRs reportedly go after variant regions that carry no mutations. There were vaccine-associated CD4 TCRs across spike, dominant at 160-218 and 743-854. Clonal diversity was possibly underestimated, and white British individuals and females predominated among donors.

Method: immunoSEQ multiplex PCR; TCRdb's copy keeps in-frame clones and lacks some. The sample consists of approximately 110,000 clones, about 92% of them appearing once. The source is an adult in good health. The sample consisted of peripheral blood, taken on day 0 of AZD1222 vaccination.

For the CDR3, the DNA is TGTGCCAGCAGCCAACTGAAGGGGGGCTACGAGCAGTACTTC. As protein: CASSQLKGGYEQYF. The J gene is TRBJ2-7, the V gene TRBV14; D is possibly TRBD1 or TRBD2 (6 bases each). CDR3 length: 14 residues. V shed 2 bases and J shed 3 bases, with 11 bases lying between them. Germline CDR1 reads SGHDN; CDR2 reads FVKESK.